Listed here are 4 T cell receptor beta chains from one sample, sequenced in a study of blood T cell repertoires in COVID-19. TCRdb's table, derived via immunoSEQ multiplex PCR, lists solely in-frame clones and lacks some. The repertoire holds under 200,000 clones, with about 88% as singletons. Material for sequencing was peripheral blood. All receptors come from a woman of 80 years or more with COVID-19, enrolled during active disease.

The chain links TRBV24-1 to TRBJ1-5; a weak D match, TRBD1 (6 bases). This CDR3 has 14 residues. V shed 8 bases and J shed 10 bases, with 20 bases lying between them. CDR1 and CDR2 (germline): KGHDR, SFDVKD. The CDR3 bases are TGTGCCACCACTCCGACAGGACCCTCTGAACCCCAGCATTTT. It encodes CATTPTGPSEPQHF.

The rearrangement uses TRBV14 and TRBJ1-1, with 9 bases aligning to TRBD1. J was trimmed by 6 bases and V by 7 bases; bases with no gene match: 12. Germline-derived CDR1 and CDR2 are SGHDN and FVKESK. The length of the CDR3 is 15 residues. The CDR3 nucleotides read TGTGCCAGCACCCCTACAGGGGGCATTTTTCCTGAAGCTTTCTTT. It codes for CASTPTGGIFPEAFF.

The chain combines TRBV10-3 with TRBJ2-7, with a weak D call TRBD1 (5 bases). V was pared by 3 bases and J by 6 bases, with 12 bases between. Germline assignment: CDR1 ENHRY and CDR2 SYGVKD. CDR3 length: 13 residues. CDR3 protein: CAISDLDRTEQYF. The CDR3 DNA reads TGTGCCATCAGTGACCTCGACAGAACCGAGCAGTACTTC.

The V gene is TRBV7-2, the J gene TRBJ2-7; possible D gene TRBD1, 7 bases. Trimming stripped 5 bases from V and 4 bases from J, with 18 bases between. The CDR3 extends over 15 amino acids. The germline V gene has CDR1 SGHTA and CDR2 FQGNSA. CDR3 sequence reads: CASSPERRGRYEQYF. The CDR3, as DNA: TGTGCCAGCAGCCCGGAGCGCAGGGGGAGGTACGAGCAGTACTTC.